The T cell receptor beta chain under discussion was sequenced for a study of shared clonotypes between healthy human individuals. Points from the study as a whole: It was the non-shared clonotypes that had lower generation probabilities than clonotypes shared by all four donors.

Concerning this clone itself: Its matching antigen is unknown.

The V and J ends lost 4 bases and 3 bases, in that order; junction bases with no gene match: 7. The V gene's germline CDR1 is LNHDA and CDR2 SQIVND (reference sequence). This CDR3 has 15 amino acids. Assay: immunoSEQ multiplex PCR; the TCRdb copy retains only in-frame clones and omits some. The table has over a million clones, under 99% seen once. This sequence originates from a young man in good health. This chain joins TRBV19 and TRBJ2-7; 9 bases agree with TRBD1. Specimen: naive CD4+ T cells sorted from blood. As to subset: CD45RA+ positively selected. The CDR3 region is CASSNLDRGDYEQYF. The CDR3 DNA reads TGTGCCAGTAGTAATCTAGACAGGGGGGACTACGAGCAGTACTTC. The whole variable domain, filled in from reference TRBV19 and TRBJ2-7, reads DGGITQSPKYLFRKEGQNVTLSCEQNLNHDAMYWYRQDPGQGLRLIYYSQIVNDFQKGDIAEGYSVSREKKESFPLTVTSAQKNPTAFYLCASSNLDRGDYEQYFGPGTRLTVT.